These 27 T cell receptor beta chains were sequenced from one sample in a study of human T cells and chemical hapten exposure. Time point: pre-sensitization, week 0. Described treatment: therapeutic diphenylcyclopropenone sensitization with weekly scalp DPC. MiXCR was run by TCRdb on the RACE reads, yielding one entry per CDR3 protein. The data hold some 74,000 distinct CDR3 sequences, with around 15% observed a single time. The material was whole blood, obtained in connection with sensitization to the hapten diphenylcyclopropenone (DPC). These receptor sequences come from a woman between 45 and 60 years old with alopecia areata. Some clones in this sample may be carry-over from other donors' samples.

This clonotype has more than one count but fewer than ten. This chain uses TRBV2 with TRBJ2-1; TRBD2 matches at 11 bases. The CDR3 contains 14 residues. After removal of 5 bases from V and 6 bases from J, the junction contained 3 bases not matched to a gene. Germline V CDR1 and CDR2: SNHLY, FYNNEI. As DNA, the CDR3 is TGTGCCAGCAGTTTTCTAGCGGGGGGCAATGAGCAGTTCTTC. This gives the protein CASSFLAGGNEQFF.

Many counts were recorded for this clonotype. The CDR3 here is CASSLILQHGYTF. The CDR3 DNA follows: TGTGCCAGCAGCTTAATTCTACAGCATGGCTACACCTTC. The chain employs TRBV7-9 and TRBJ1-2, with D unresolved. V gave up 2 bases and J gave up 6 bases, with 10 bases separating them. Looked up from germline, CDR1 is SEHNR and CDR2 is FQNEAQ (reference sequence). CDR3 length equals 13 residues. The whole variable domain, remainder taken from reference TRBV7-9 and TRBJ1-2, is DTGVSQNPRHKITKRGQNVTFRCDPISEHNRLYWYRQTLGQGPEFLTYFQNEAQLEKSRLLSDRFSAERPKGSFSTLEIQRTEQGDSAMYLCASSLILQHGYTFGSGTRLTVV.

The V and J genes are TRBV29-1 and TRBJ2-1, with 9 bases matching TRBD2. Germline V lookup: CDR1 SQVTM, CDR2 ANQGSEA. The CDR3 totals 13 residues. With 4 bases clipped from V and 3 bases from J, the junction kept 1 base outside the gene matches. The DNA for the CDR3 is TGCAGCGTTGGGCGGGAGGGCTACAATGAGCAGTTCTTC. It is translated as CSVGREGYNEQFF.

This clonotype has only a few counts. The V and J genes are TRBV5-4 and TRBJ1-1, with 8 bases that match TRBD1. CDR1 and CDR2 (germline): SGHNT, YYREEE (reference sequence). The CDR3 length is 16 residues. Unmatched junction bases numbered 12, after V lost 4 bases and J lost 4 bases. CDR3 in amino acids: CASSAPRTGSVTEAFF. In DNA, the CDR3 is TGTGCCAGCAGCGCTCCGCGGACAGGGTCGGTCACTGAAGCTTTCTTT.

In regard to this clonotype: An end of the junction differs from the germline gene, which may be a read error. This chain joins TRBV29-1 and TRBJ1-1; TRBD1 matches 7 bases. The germline gives CDR1 SQVTM, CDR2 ANQGSEA. CDR3 length equals 14 residues. The CDR3 nucleotides read TGCAGCGTTGAAGATTTGGGGAAGATACAGGGGCCCATCTTT. This codes for CSVEDLGKIQGPIF.

The CDR3 is CASSTQGARYGYTF. In DNA, the CDR3 is TGTGCCAGCAGTACACAGGGGGCGCGGTATGGCTACACCTTC. The V and J genes are TRBV2 and TRBJ1-2, with 9 bases lining up with TRBD1. CDR1 SNHLY and CDR2 FYNNEI come from the germline V gene. V lost 5 bases to trimming and J lost 5 bases; unmatched junction nucleotides: 6. CDR3 size: 14 residues.

The rearrangement uses TRBV12-3 or TRBV12-4 and TRBJ2-7, with D possibly TRBD1 on 6 matching bases. V was pared by 8 bases and J by 3 bases, with 20 bases between. CDR3 size: 15 residues. The chain's CDR3 is CASGDTGRGYYEQYF. As DNA, the CDR3 is TGTGCCAGCGGAGATACTGGCAGGGGCTACTACGAGCAGTACTTC.

The table lists this clonotype with a few counts. CDR3 sequence reads: CASKKRDTYNEQFF. CDR3 DNA sequence: TGTGCCAGCAAGAAGCGGGACACCTACAATGAGCAGTTCTTC. The chain uses TRBV6-2 or TRBV6-3 and TRBJ2-1, with D tentatively TRBD2 (7 bases). Germline-derived CDR1 and CDR2 are MNHEY and SVGEGT. The V end was cut by 7 bases, the J end by 2 bases, with 12 bases between. This CDR3 region has 14 residues.

This chain joins TRBV27 and TRBJ1-5; no clear D. V gave up 5 bases and J gave up 3 bases, with 8 bases separating them. Germline V lookup: CDR1 MNHEY, CDR2 SMNVEV (reference sequence). This CDR3 contains 13 residues. The CDR3 DNA follows: TGTGCCAGCAGTCCCTCCGTCAATCAGCCCCAGCATTTT. Encoded protein: CASSPSVNQPQHF.

The chain couples TRBV27 to TRBJ1-6; D remains ambiguous. The CDR3 covers 15 residues. Trimming took off 3 bases at V and 5 bases at J, with 11 bases between the two ends. Germline V gene sequence: CDR1 MNHEY, CDR2 SMNVEV (reference sequence). The CDR3 here is CASSFMDGNNSPLHF. In nucleotides, the CDR3 is TGTGCCAGCAGTTTTATGGACGGCAATAATTCACCCCTCCACTTT.

The chain couples TRBV12-3 or TRBV12-4 to TRBJ2-7, with TRBD1 matching over 7 bases. This CDR3 has 14 residues. After removal of 1 base from V and 1 base from J, the junction contained 1 base not matched to a gene. In nucleotides, the CDR3 is TGTGCCAGCAGTTTAGGGGGACAGTCCTACGAGCAGTACTTC. It yields the protein CASSLGGQSYEQYF.

J is TRBJ2-3 and V is TRBV20-1; D possibly corresponds to TRBD2 (5 bases). V was cut by 5 bases and J by 0 bases, with 12 bases left in between. This CDR3 has 14 amino acids. The V gene's germline CDR1 is DFQATT and CDR2 SNEGSKA (reference sequence). CDR3 coding DNA: TGCAGTGCTGTGAGCGGTTCTAGCACAGATACGCAGTATTTT. Translation: CSAVSGSSTDTQYF.

The chain carries TRBV3-1 and TRBJ2-5, with 7 bases that match TRBD1. J was trimmed by 1 base and V by 4 bases; bases with no gene match: 3. Looked up from germline, CDR1 is LGHDT and CDR2 is YNNKEL (reference sequence). This CDR3 is built from 14 residues. For the CDR3, the DNA is TGTGCCAGCAGCCGAGGGGACAGCCAAGAGACCCAGTACTTC. This encodes CASSRGDSQETQYF.

This clonotype was detected a few times. This chain connects TRBV4-2 to TRBJ2-1; 7 positions agree with TRBD2. The CDR3 totals 19 residues. V lost 2 bases, J lost 0 bases, and 13 bases stayed unmatched. Germline values: CDR1 LGHNA, CDR2 YNFKEQ. The CDR3 spells CASSQPERRELPSYNEQFF. The CDR3 DNA is TGTGCCAGCAGCCAACCAGAGCGGCGGGAGCTGCCCTCCTACAATGAGCAGTTCTTC.

This clonotype was seen only a few times. The chain uses TRBV7-8 and TRBJ2-1; 9 nucleotides match TRBD2. The CDR3 consists of 15 residues. V shed 1 base and J 9 bases; nucleotides not matched to a gene: 7. Germline V gene sequence: CDR1 SGHVS, CDR2 FQNEAQ. CDR3 residues: CASSLVSGSFLEQFF. CDR3 bases: TGTGCCAGCAGCTTAGTTAGCGGGAGTTTCCTTGAGCAGTTCTTC.

Many counts were recorded for this clonotype. This rearrangement joins TRBV14 to TRBJ2-1; D is possibly TRBD1 (5 bases). Germline-derived CDR1 and CDR2 are SGHDN and FVKESK. This CDR3 comprises 13 residues. Trimming stripped 0 bases from V and 10 bases from J, with 10 bases between. CDR3 sequence (DNA): TGTGCCAGCAGCCAAGATATCAGGGCCGAGCAGTTCTTC. It specifies CASSQDIRAEQFF.

The V call is TRBV6-2 or TRBV6-3, the J call TRBJ2-1; perhaps TRBD1 as D (6 bases). Looked up from germline, CDR1 is MNHEY and CDR2 is SVGEGT. Between the trimmed V and J ends, which lost 7 bases and 9 bases, there was a span of 10 bases. The CDR3 runs 11 residues. The CDR3 region has the DNA TGTGCCAGCAAGGGGGAGAGTGAGCAGTTCTTC. This encodes CASKGESEQFF.

V usage is TRBV20-1 and J usage is TRBJ2-1; 14 nucleotides match TRBD2. In germline, CDR1 is DFQATT, CDR2 SNEGSKA (reference sequence). Germline trimming cut 1 base from V and 2 bases from J; bases unmatched to any gene: 7. This CDR3 comprises 18 residues. CDR3 sequence reads: CSARAGTSGRFAYNEQFF. In DNA, the CDR3 is TGCAGTGCTAGAGCGGGGACTAGCGGGAGATTCGCCTACAATGAGCAGTTCTTC.

The gene calls are TRBV4-3 and TRBJ2-3; possible D gene TRBD2, 6 bases. The V gene's germline CDR1 is LGHNA and CDR2 YSLEER. CDR3 length equals 12 residues. V was cut by 0 bases and J by 10 bases, with 8 bases left in between. CDR3: CASSQEGGAQYF. The CDR3 region has the DNA TGCGCCAGCAGCCAAGAGGGGGGTGCGCAGTATTTT.

This clonotype was counted a few times. The chain couples TRBV3-1 to TRBJ2-1; perhaps TRBD1 as D (5 bases). Per germline, CDR1 LGHDT and CDR2 YNNKEL (reference sequence). The germline V and J ends were trimmed by 3 bases and 7 bases, with 16 bases remaining between them. This CDR3 spans 15 amino acids. CDR3 DNA sequence: TGTGCCAGCAGCCAGGGCAGGGTCTCGTGGAATGAGCAGTTCTTC. Translated: CASSQGRVSWNEQFF.

The chain joins TRBV20-1 to TRBJ2-1, with 7 bases lining up with TRBD2. The V segment lost 4 bases and the J segment 10 bases; nucleotides outside the gene matches: 16. The germline V gene encodes CDR1 DFQATT and CDR2 SNEGSKA (reference sequence). The CDR3 is 15 residues long. This CDR3 is CSAIFGGRGFEEQFF. The CDR3 coding sequence is TGCAGTGCTATCTTCGGCGGGAGAGGTTTTGAAGAGCAGTTCTTC.

In its sample, this clonotype was seen many times. CDR3 sequence: CASSQALSRGPQPQHF. The CDR3, as DNA: TGCGCCAGCAGCCAAGCTCTTTCCAGGGGTCCTCAGCCCCAGCATTTT. The chain links TRBV4-1 to TRBJ1-5; the D gene is possibly TRBD1 (6 bases). CDR3 length: 16 amino acids. CDR1 MGHRA and CDR2 YSYEKL come from the germline V gene. Trimming removed 1 base at V and 6 bases at J, with 16 bases between.

The sample holds a few counts of this clonotype. The chain combines TRBV7-2 with TRBJ2-1; no firm D call. Trimming shortened V by 4 bases and J by 7 bases, and 8 bases separated the two germline ends. Germline V gene sequence: CDR1 SGHTA, CDR2 FQGNSA. The CDR3 runs 12 residues. Written as DNA, the CDR3 is TGTGCCAGCAGCTCCGCTGTAAATGAGCAGTTCTTC. Residues: CASSSAVNEQFF.

The chain joins TRBV28 to TRBJ2-7; 8 bases fit TRBD1. V shed 1 base, J shed 2 bases, and the junction held 7 bases outside the gene matches. The CDR3 consists of 16 residues. Germline V gene data show CDR1 as MDHEN and CDR2 as SYDVKM. CDR3 loop: CASSLSDRGKTYEQYF. CDR3 DNA sequence: TGTGCCAGCAGTTTATCTGACAGGGGAAAAACCTACGAGCAGTACTTC.

The chain employs TRBV28 and TRBJ2-7; no definite D call. V was cut by 6 bases and J by 0 bases, with 9 bases left in between. The CDR3 has 13 residues. The germline gives CDR1 MDHEN, CDR2 SYDVKM. DNA for the CDR3: TGTGCCAGCAGGAGTCCCAGCTCCTACGAGCAGTACTTC. It is translated as CASRSPSSYEQYF.

This clonotype has ten or more counts. V and J are TRBV7-9 and TRBJ2-1; no firm D call. V was trimmed by 4 bases and J by 6 bases, leaving 13 bases between them. The CDR3 has 14 residues. CDR1 and CDR2 from the germline V gene are SEHNR and FQNEAQ (reference sequence). This CDR3 is CASSSELVGNEQFF. The CDR3 DNA sequence: TGTGCCAGCAGCTCCGAACTCGTGGGCAATGAGCAGTTCTTC.

The genes are TRBV20-1 and TRBJ2-7; TRBD1 matches 8 bases. The germline gives CDR1 DFQATT, CDR2 SNEGSKA (reference sequence). Unmatched junction bases numbered 11, after V lost 0 bases and J lost 7 bases. There are 15 residues in the CDR3. The CDR3 sequence: CSARDSGQGIREQYF. DNA for the CDR3: TGCAGTGCTAGAGATTCTGGACAGGGTATACGGGAGCAGTACTTC.